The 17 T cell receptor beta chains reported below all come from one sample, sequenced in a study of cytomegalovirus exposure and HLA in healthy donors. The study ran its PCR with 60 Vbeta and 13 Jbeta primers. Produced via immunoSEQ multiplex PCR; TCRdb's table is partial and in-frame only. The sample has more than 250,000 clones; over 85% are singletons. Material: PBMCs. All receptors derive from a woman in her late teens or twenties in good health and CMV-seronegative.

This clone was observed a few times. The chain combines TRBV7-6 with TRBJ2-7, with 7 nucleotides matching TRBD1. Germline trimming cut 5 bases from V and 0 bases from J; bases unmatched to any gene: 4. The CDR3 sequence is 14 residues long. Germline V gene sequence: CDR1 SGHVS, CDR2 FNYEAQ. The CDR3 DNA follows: TGTGCCAGCAGCCCCTGGGACAGCTCCTACGAGCAGTACTTC. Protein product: CASSPWDSSYEQYF. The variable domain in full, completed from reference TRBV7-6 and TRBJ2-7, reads GAGVSQSPRYKVTKRGQDVALRCDPISGHVSLYWYRQALGQGPEFLTYFNYEAQQDKSGLPNDRFSAERPEGSISTLTIQRTEQRDSAMYRCASSPWDSSYEQYFGPGTRLTVT.

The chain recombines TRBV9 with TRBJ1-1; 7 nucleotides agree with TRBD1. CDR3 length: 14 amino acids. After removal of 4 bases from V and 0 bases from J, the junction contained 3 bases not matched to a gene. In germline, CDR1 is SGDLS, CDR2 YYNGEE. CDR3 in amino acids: CASSFGQVNTEAFF. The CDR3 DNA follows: TGTGCCAGCAGCTTCGGACAGGTGAACACTGAAGCTTTCTTT.

The CDR3 DNA reads as TGTGCCAGCAGTGACGGGACAGGGGAGGCAGATACGCAGTATTTT. Its translation is CASSDGTGEADTQYF. V gene TRBV6-4 combines with J gene TRBJ2-3, with 10 bases fitting TRBD1. J was trimmed by 4 bases and V by 2 bases; bases with no gene match: 3. Germline V gives CDR1 MRHNA, CDR2 SNTAGT. The CDR3 spans 15 residues.

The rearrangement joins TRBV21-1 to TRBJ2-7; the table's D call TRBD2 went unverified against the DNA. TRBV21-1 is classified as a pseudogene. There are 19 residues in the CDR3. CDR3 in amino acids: CASSPGRDWKVKGVCEQYF. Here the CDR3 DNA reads TGTGCCAGCAGCCCTGGCAGGGACTGGAAGGTGAAGGGAGTCTGCGAGCAGTACTTC.

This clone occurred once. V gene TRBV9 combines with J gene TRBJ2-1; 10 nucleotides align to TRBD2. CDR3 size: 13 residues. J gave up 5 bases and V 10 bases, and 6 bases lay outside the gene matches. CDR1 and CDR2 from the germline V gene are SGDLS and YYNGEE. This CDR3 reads CASRTSGDNEQFF. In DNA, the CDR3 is TGTGCCTCCCGGACTAGCGGAGACAATGAGCAGTTCTTC.

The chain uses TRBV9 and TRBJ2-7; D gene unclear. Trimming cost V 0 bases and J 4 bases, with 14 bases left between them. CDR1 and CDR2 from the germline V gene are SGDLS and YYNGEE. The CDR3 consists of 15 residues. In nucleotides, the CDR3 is TGTGCCAGCAGCGTAGCGGCTAGTAACCAATACGAGCAGTACTTC. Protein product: CASSVAASNQYEQYF.

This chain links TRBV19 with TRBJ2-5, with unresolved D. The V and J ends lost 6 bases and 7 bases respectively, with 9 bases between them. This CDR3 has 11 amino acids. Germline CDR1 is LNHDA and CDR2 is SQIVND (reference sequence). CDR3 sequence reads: CASRASGTQYF. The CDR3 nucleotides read TGTGCCAGTAGGGCCTCGGGGACCCAGTACTTC.

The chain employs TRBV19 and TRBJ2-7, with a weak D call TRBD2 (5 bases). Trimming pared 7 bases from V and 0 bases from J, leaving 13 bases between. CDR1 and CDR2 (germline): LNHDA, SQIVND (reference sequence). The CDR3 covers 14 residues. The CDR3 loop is CASTLRADSYEQYF. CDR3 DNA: TGTGCCAGTACTCTACGAGCGGACTCCTACGAGCAGTACTTC. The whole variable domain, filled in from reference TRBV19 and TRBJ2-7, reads DGGITQSPKYLFRKEGQNVTLSCEQNLNHDAMYWYRQDPGQGLRLIYYSQIVNDFQKGDIAEGYSVSREKKESFPLTVTSAQKNPTAFYLCASTLRADSYEQYFGPGTRLTVT.

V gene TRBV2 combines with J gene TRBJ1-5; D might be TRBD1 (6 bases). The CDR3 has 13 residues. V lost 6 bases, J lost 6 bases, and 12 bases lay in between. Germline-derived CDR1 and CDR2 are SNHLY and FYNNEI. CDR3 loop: CASRSGVSQPQHF. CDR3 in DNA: TGTGCCAGCAGATCAGGGGTAAGTCAGCCCCAGCATTTT.

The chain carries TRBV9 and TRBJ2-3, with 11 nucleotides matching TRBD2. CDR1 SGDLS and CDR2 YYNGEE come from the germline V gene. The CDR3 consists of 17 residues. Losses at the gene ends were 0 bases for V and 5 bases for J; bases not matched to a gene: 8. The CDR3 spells CASSVGVAGGPGDTQYF. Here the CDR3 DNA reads TGTGCCAGCAGCGTAGGGGTAGCGGGGGGGCCGGGAGATACGCAGTATTTT.

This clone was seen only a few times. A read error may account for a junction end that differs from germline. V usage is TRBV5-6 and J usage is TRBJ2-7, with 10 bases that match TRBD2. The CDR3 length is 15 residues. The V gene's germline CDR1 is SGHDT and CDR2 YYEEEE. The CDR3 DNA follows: TGTGCCAGCAGCTGGAGCGGGGGGGCCTCCGACGAGCAGTACTTC. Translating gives CASSWSGGASDEQYF.

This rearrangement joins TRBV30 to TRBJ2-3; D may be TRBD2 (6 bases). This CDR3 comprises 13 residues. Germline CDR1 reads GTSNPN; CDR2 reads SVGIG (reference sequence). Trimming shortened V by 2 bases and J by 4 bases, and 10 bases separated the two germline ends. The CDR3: CAWSWEESDTQYF. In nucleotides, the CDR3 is TGTGCCTGGAGTTGGGAGGAATCAGATACGCAGTATTTT.

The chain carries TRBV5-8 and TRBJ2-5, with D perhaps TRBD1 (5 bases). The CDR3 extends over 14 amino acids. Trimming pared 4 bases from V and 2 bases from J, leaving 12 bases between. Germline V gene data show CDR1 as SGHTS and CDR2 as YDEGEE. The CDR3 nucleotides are TGTGCCAGCAGCCGAGGACAAAAACAAGAGACCCAGTACTTC. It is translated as CASSRGQKQETQYF. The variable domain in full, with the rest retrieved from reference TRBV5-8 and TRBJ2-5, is EAGVTQSPTHLIKTRGQQATLRCSPISGHTSVYWYQQALGLGLQFLLWYDEGEERNRGNFPPRFSGRQFPNYSSELNVNALELEDSALYLCASSRGQKQETQYFGPGTRLLVL.

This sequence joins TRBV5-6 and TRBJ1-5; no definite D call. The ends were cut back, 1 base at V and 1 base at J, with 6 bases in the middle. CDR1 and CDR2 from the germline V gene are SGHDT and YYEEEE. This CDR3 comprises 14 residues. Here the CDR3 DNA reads TGTGCCAGCAGCTTGTCGGGGAGCAATCAGCCCCAGCATTTT. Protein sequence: CASSLSGSNQPQHF.

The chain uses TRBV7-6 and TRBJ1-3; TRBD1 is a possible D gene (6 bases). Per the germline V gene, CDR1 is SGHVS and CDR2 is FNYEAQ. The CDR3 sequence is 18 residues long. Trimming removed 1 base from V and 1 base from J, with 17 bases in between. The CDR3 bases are TGTGCCAGCAGCTTAGGGGCCTTTACAGGGAATTCTGGAAACACCATATATTTT. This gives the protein CASSLGAFTGNSGNTIYF.

As DNA, the CDR3 is TGTGCCAGCTCAAGACTGACAGGAAATCAGCCCCAGCATTTT. It codes for CASSRLTGNQPQHF. V is TRBV6-5 and J is TRBJ1-5, with D possibly being TRBD1 (6 bases). Germline CDR1 reads MNHEY; CDR2 reads SVGAGI. The CDR3 sequence is 14 residues long. The V end lost 8 bases, the J end lost 4 bases, and 15 bases lay between the germline ends.

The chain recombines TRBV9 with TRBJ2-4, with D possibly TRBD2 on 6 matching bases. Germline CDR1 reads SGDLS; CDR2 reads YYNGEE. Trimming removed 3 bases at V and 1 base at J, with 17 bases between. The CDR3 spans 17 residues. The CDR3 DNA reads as TGTGCCAGCAGCGCGACGGACGCGGGAAAGGCCAAAAACATTCAGTACTTC. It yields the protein CASSATDAGKAKNIQYF.